This T cell receptor beta chain was obtained from a study of T cell repertoires in cytomegalovirus infection. This clonotype was recorded at least ten times. Its antigen is undetermined. The CDR3 runs 16 residues. Germline V gene lookup returns CDR1 SGHVS and CDR2 FQNEAQ. V dropped 3 bases and J dropped 0 bases, with 12 bases sitting between them. MiXCR was run by TCRdb on the reads, yielding one entry per CDR3 protein. This table holds roughly 68,000 distinct CDR3 sequences, 20% to 25% found once. General study results and limits: The study identified carriers of CMV plus the relevant HLA from cumulative public TCR beta family frequency.

The sample taken for sequencing was PBMCs, sequenced either directly or after in vitro stimulation (not recorded which). The chain uses TRBV7-8 and TRBJ1-5; D not certain. The receptor's source is a human donor in good health (CMV status not recorded). Some clones in this sample may be carry-over from other donors' samples. CDR3 nucleotides: TGTGCCAGCAGCTTGGGAGGACGGAATAGCAATCAGCCCCAGCATTTT. Residues: CASSLGGRNSNQPQHF.